These T cell receptor beta chains were read from a single sample in a study of Ad26.COV2.S vaccination and SARS-CoV-2 variants. Assay used: immunoSEQ multiplex PCR; TCRdb lists only in-frame clones, some missing. This sample has over 110,000 clones; roughly 89% occur once, and the top ten carry 5%. Material: peripheral blood, obtained after recovery from COVID-19. The receptors stem from a human donor who had recovered from COVID-19. Both conserved end residues are part of each CDR3. D genes are given only for firm matches. Only some rows state a clone size, as once, few, many or a class for expanded clones.

. TRBJ1-2 TRBV28 . CASSPGGGFLDGYTF TGTGCCAGCAGCCCCGGGGGGGGGTTTCTTGATGGCTACACCTTC
TRBD1 TRBJ2-2 TRBV5-1 . CASGQGARNTGELFF TGCGCCAGCGGGCAGGGGGCGAGGAACACCGGGGAGCTGTTTTTT
TRBD1 TRBJ1-1 TRBV7-2 . CASTRQGIVAEAFF TGTGCCAGCACCAGACAGGGAATCGTCGCTGAAGCTTTCTTT
. TRBJ1-1 TRBV6-5 . CASSYEQDRPPGAFF TGTGCCAGCAGTTACGAGCAGGACAGACCCCCTGGGGCTTTCTTT
. TRBJ1-5 TRBV2 few CASSHEGQPQHF TGTGCCAGCAGTCATGAGGGGCAGCCCCAGCATTTT
. TRBJ1-1 TRBV2 . CASSDGGADYMNTEAFF TGTGCCAGCAGTGACGGTGGGGCCGACTATATGAACACTGAAGCTTTCTTT
. TRBJ2-5 TRBV10-3 . CAIRLGGPEETQYF TGTGCCATCAGACTGGGGGGCCCCGAAGAGACCCAGTACTTC
. TRBJ1-1 TRBV9 . CASSPHSELNTEAFF TGTGCCAGCAGCCCCCACTCAGAGTTGAACACTGAAGCTTTCTTT
. TRBJ2-1 TRBV19 . CASSIGGSISYNEQFF TGTGCCAGTAGTATAGGCGGATCAATCTCCTACAATGAGCAGTTCTTC
. TRBJ1-5 TRBV19 . CASSWGGQPQHF TGTGCCAGTAGTTGGGGGGGGCAGCCCCAGCATTTT
. TRBJ2-6 TRBV15 . CATSRDGKGGSGANVLTF TGTGCCACCAGCAGAGATGGAAAGGGAGGCTCTGGGGCCAACGTCCTGACTTTC
. TRBJ2-3 TRBV19 . CASSIGGTDTQYF TGTGCCAGTAGTATTGGCGGCACAGATACGCAGTATTTT
. TRBJ2-5 TRBV12-3/TRBV12-4 . CASSLNRQETQYF TGTGCCAGCAGTTTAAACAGGCAAGAGACCCAGTACTTC
. TRBJ2-2 TRBV27 . CASSEFFGRPNTGELFF TGTGCCAGCAGTGAGTTCTTCGGCAGGCCGAACACCGGGGAGCTGTTTTTT
. TRBJ2-5 TRBV7-9 . CASSLGQEETQYF TGTGCCAGCAGCTTAGGTCAGGAAGAGACCCAGTACTTC
. TRBJ2-1 TRBV20-1 few CSARMGGEQFF TGCAGTGCTAGGATGGGGGGTGAGCAGTTCTTC
TRBD1 TRBJ1-2 TRBV3-1/TRBV3-2 . CASSPRTGDYGYTF TGTGCCAGCAGCCCCAGGACAGGGGACTATGGCTACACCTTC
. TRBJ2-2 TRBV4-3 . CASSQDGTGELFF TGCGCCAGCAGCCAAGACGGCACCGGGGAGCTGTTTTTT
. TRBJ2-5 TRBV4-3 . CASSQDLFETQYF TGCGCCAGCAGCCAAGATTTGTTCGAGACCCAGTACTTC
TRBD2 TRBJ2-2 TRBV7-9 once CASGLAGGANTGELFF TGTGCCAGCGGACTCGCGGGGGGGGCGAACACCGGGGAGCTGTTTTTT
TRBD2 TRBJ2-4 TRBV29-1 . CSVDIGGAKNIQYF TGCAGCGTTGACATCGGGGGGGCCAAAAACATTCAGTACTTC
. TRBJ1-4 TRBV18 . CASSPGEDEKLFF TGTGCCAGCTCACCAGGGGAGGATGAAAAACTGTTTTTT
TRBD1 TRBJ2-3 TRBV7-6 . CASSLVGTGNTDTQYF TGTGCCAGCAGCTTAGTCGGGACAGGAAACACAGATACGCAGTATTTT